Listed below are T cell receptor beta chains from one sample, sequenced in a study of T cell responses to AZD1222 COVID-19 vaccine. The repertoire was sequenced with immunoSEQ multiplex PCR; TCRdb's copy has only in-frame clones and lacks some. The repertoire holds about 150,000 clones, with more than 85% as singletons. The sample was peripheral blood, taken 28 days after the second AZD1222 dose. The receptors were sampled from an adult who received the AZD1222 COVID-19 vaccine. The CDR3 runs from the conserved cysteine through the conserved F or W. The D gene is left open where the match is weak. The size of a clone is reported for some rows only, either as once, few or many, or as a class for expanded clones.

d_call,clone_size,v_call,j_call,cdr3_nt,cdr3_aa
NA,once,TRBV10-3,TRBJ2-7,TGTGCCATCAGTGAGTCCGCGGCAGCCTCCTACGAGCAGTACTTC,CAISESAAASYEQYF
NA,NA,TRBV5-1,TRBJ2-2,TGCGCCAGCAGCGCAACTAGCTTGAACACCGGGGAGCTGTTTTTT,CASSATSLNTGELFF
NA,NA,TRBV4-3,TRBJ1-2,TGCGCCAGCAGCCAAACAACAGGGTCAGGGTATGGCTACACCTTC,CASSQTTGSGYGYTF
NA,NA,TRBV11-3,TRBJ2-1,TGTGCCAGCAGCTTAGCCACCGGGACAAGCAATGAGCAGTTCTTC,CASSLATGTSNEQFF
TRBD1,NA,TRBV3-1/TRBV3-2,TRBJ2-7,TGTGCCAGCAGCCAAGGCGGGACAGGCACCTACGAGCAGTACTTC,CASSQGGTGTYEQYF
NA,NA,TRBV24-1,TRBJ2-7,TGTGCCACCAGCCCCGCCACAGGGTTCTACGAGCAGTACTTC,CATSPATGFYEQYF
NA,NA,TRBV18,TRBJ1-3,TGTGCCAGCTCAAAGGGTGGCCAGGTCGCTGGAAACACCATATATTTT,CASSKGGQVAGNTIYF
NA,NA,TRBV5-5,TRBJ2-5,TGTGCCAGCACCAAAGGTCGGGCGCCCCTCCAAGAGACCCAGTACTTC,CASTKGRAPLQETQYF
TRBD1,once,TRBV7-6,TRBJ2-2,TGTGCCAGCAGCAAGAAAGGGGGACAGGGGAACACCGGGGAGCTGTTTTTT,CASSKKGGQGNTGELFF
NA,once,TRBV5-1,TRBJ1-5,TGCGCCAGCAGCCCAGGGACCGGGTATAGCAATCAGCCCCAGCATTTT,CASSPGTGYSNQPQHF
NA,NA,TRBV5-5,TRBJ2-1,TGTGCCAGCAGCTTGGGGGATGATGAGCAGTTCTTC,CASSLGDDEQFF
NA,NA,TRBV7-2,TRBJ2-7,TGTGCCAGCAGCTCACCCTCCTCCTACGAGCAGTACTTC,CASSSPSSYEQYF
NA,NA,TRBV5-1,TRBJ2-7,TGCGCCAGCAGCTTGTTGGCTCCAGAAAGCTCCTACGAGCAGTACTTC,CASSLLAPESSYEQYF
TRBD2,NA,TRBV7-8,TRBJ2-7,TGTGCCAGCAGCTTAGGGGAGGGATGGGCTAGCGGGACCTATTACGAGCAGTACTTC,CASSLGEGWASGTYYEQYF
NA,NA,TRBV19,TRBJ2-2,TGTGCCAGTAGTGAGGGATCGCGCGACACCGGGGAGCTGTTTTTT,CASSEGSRDTGELFF
NA,once,TRBV19,TRBJ2-3,TGTGCCAGTAGTATGTACAGAAGCAACACAGATACGCAGTATTTT,CASSMYRSNTDTQYF
TRBD1,NA,TRBV12-5,TRBJ2-2,TGTGCTAGTGGTTTGGACAGGGGGTCGGGGGAGCTGTTTTTT,CASGLDRGSGELFF
NA,NA,TRBV6-1,TRBJ2-2,TGTGCCAGCAGGGAAGTTGGGGCAATCGGGGAGCTGTTTTTT,CASREVGAIGELFF
NA,NA,TRBV7-8,TRBJ2-1,TGTGCCAGCAGCCAGTTTGGTGAGCAGTTCTTC,CASSQFGEQFF
TRBD1,NA,TRBV5-1,TRBJ1-5,TGCGCCAGCAGCTTTGACGGACAGGGAAATCAGCCCCAGCATTTT,CASSFDGQGNQPQHF
NA,once,TRBV10-3,TRBJ1-5,TGTGCCATCAGTGAGTCGCCAGGGGAGTCAACTCCCCAGCATTTT,CAISESPGESTPQHF
NA,NA,TRBV28,TRBJ2-1,TGTGCCAGCACCAACTCCCCCTACAATGAGCAGTTCTTC,CASTNSPYNEQFF
NA,NA,TRBV14,TRBJ2-7,TGTGCCAGCAGCCAAGATTGGACCGGCTACGAGCAGTACTTC,CASSQDWTGYEQYF
TRBD1,NA,TRBV4-1,TRBJ1-2,TGCGCCAGCAGCCAAGATTGGACAGGGGGGCCCTTTTCTAACTATGGCTACACCTTC,CASSQDWTGGPFSNYGYTF
NA,NA,TRBV6-5,TRBJ1-6,TGTGCCAGCAGTTACTCGGCAGGTCGCGCTAATTCACCCCTCCACTTT,CASSYSAGRANSPLHF
NA,NA,TRBV11-2,TRBJ2-7,TGTGCCAGCAGCCCGGGTCTGTGGCAGTACTTC,CASSPGLWQYF
NA,NA,TRBV19,TRBJ1-3,TGTGCCAGTAGTATAGATATCGGCCATCTCGGAAACACCATATATTTT,CASSIDIGHLGNTIYF
NA,NA,TRBV3-1/TRBV3-2,TRBJ1-1,TGTGCCAGCAGCCATGGAGAAAGAGCTTTCTTT,CASSHGERAFF
NA,NA,TRBV5-1,TRBJ1-2,TGCGCCAGCAGCTTGGGACAGCCGGGGGGCTACACCTTC,CASSLGQPGGYTF
TRBD1,NA,TRBV28,TRBJ1-4,TGTGCCAGCAGTCCCTACTCCGACAGGGTAGTTGGAAAACTGTTTTTT,CASSPYSDRVVGKLFF
TRBD2,NA,TRBV11-2,TRBJ2-7,TGTGCCAGCAGCTTACCCCCGTCGGGGACTAGCGGCGAACAGTACTTC,CASSLPPSGTSGEQYF
TRBD1,few,TRBV12-3/TRBV12-4,TRBJ1-1,TGTGCCAGCACTTTTACCCGGGACAGAGAAGCTTTCTTT,CASTFTRDREAFF
TRBD2,NA,TRBV27,TRBJ2-7,TGTGCCAGCAGCCCCCGAAACGGGAGGCGGCCAAACTACGAGCAGTACTTC,CASSPRNGRRPNYEQYF
NA,NA,TRBV28,TRBJ1-2,TGTGCCAGCAGTTTATTCCCCAGGGGAGCTAACTATGGCTACACCTTC,CASSLFPRGANYGYTF
TRBD1,NA,TRBV5-8,TRBJ1-2,TGTGCCAGCAGCCCGGGACAGGGTTCAGCTAACTATGGCTACACCTTC,CASSPGQGSANYGYTF
NA,NA,TRBV19,TRBJ2-2,TGTGCCAGTGCCACAGGGACGGGCTCGAACACCGGGGAGCTGTTTTTT,CASATGTGSNTGELFF
TRBD2,NA,TRBV3-1/TRBV3-2,TRBJ2-3,TGTGCCAGCAGCCAAGGGACTAGCGGGACCGCAGATACGCAGTATTTT,CASSQGTSGTADTQYF
TRBD1,NA,TRBV24-1,TRBJ2-5,TGTGCCACCAGTGATTTGGGGACAGGTTCTCAAGAGACCCAGTACTTC,CATSDLGTGSQETQYF
NA,NA,TRBV19,TRBJ2-3,TGTGCCAGTAGTATGCGCCAGGGGGGGCCAGATACGCAGTATTTT,CASSMRQGGPDTQYF
NA,NA,TRBV6-2/TRBV6-3,TRBJ1-2,TGTGCCAGCAGTAACCGGGCCCAGGTGGGCTATGGCTACACCTTC,CASSNRAQVGYGYTF
TRBD1,NA,TRBV12-5,TRBJ1-1,TGTGCTAGTGGGGGACAGTACACTGAAGCTTTCTTT,CASGGQYTEAFF
TRBD1,NA,TRBV10-3,TRBJ1-1,TGTGCCATCACCCAGGGGGCAACGAACACTGAAGCTTTCTTT,CAITQGATNTEAFF
NA,NA,TRBV9,TRBJ2-6,TGTGCCAGCAGCCAGGCGGCAGGTTTCGGGGCCAACGTCCTGACTTTC,CASSQAAGFGANVLTF
TRBD1,NA,TRBV9,TRBJ1-2,TGTGCCAGCAGGGCTATAAGACAGGGGCCCAGCTATGGCTACACCTTC,CASRAIRQGPSYGYTF
NA,NA,TRBV3-1/TRBV3-2,TRBJ1-6,TGTGCCAGCAGCCAAGACCGGGGTCGTAATTCACCCCTCCACTTT,CASSQDRGRNSPLHF
NA,few,TRBV21-1,TRBJ2-2,TGTGCCAGCAGCAAAACTAGCGGGAACACCGGGGAGCTGTTTTTT,CASSKTSGNTGELFF
TRBD2,NA,TRBV18,TRBJ2-5,TGTGCCAGCTCACCCAATGCGGGAGAAGGGGAGACCCAGTACTTC,CASSPNAGEGETQYF
TRBD2,NA,TRBV9,TRBJ2-1,TGTGCCAGCAGCCCCCCCGGACTAGTCTCCTACAATGAGCAGTTCTTC,CASSPPGLVSYNEQFF
TRBD1,NA,TRBV2,TRBJ1-2,TGTGCCAGCAAAGGAGGGACAGGGGGCTTACCCTCCTATGGCTACACCTTC,CASKGGTGGLPSYGYTF
NA,NA,TRBV28,TRBJ1-1,TGTGCCAGCAGTTCTCCCTCCAGGAACACTGAAGCTTTCTTT,CASSSPSRNTEAFF
NA,NA,TRBV5-1,TRBJ1-2,TGCGCCAGCAGCTTAACAGGGTCTGGTCAGGGCTACACCTTC,CASSLTGSGQGYTF
NA,NA,TRBV6-2/TRBV6-3,TRBJ1-3,TGTGCCAGCAGTTACCGCGGTGGAAACACCATATATTTT,CASSYRGGNTIYF
NA,NA,TRBV27,TRBJ1-1,TGTGCCAGCAGTTTAGACCGGGGGCCAGAAGCTTTCTTT,CASSLDRGPEAFF
NA,NA,TRBV12-3/TRBV12-4,TRBJ2-3,TGTGCCAGCAGCTTGCGTACAGATACGCAGTATTTT,CASSLRTDTQYF
NA,NA,TRBV10-3,TRBJ1-1,TGTGCCATCAGTGATATACCGGGACAAGGTGAAGCTTTCTTT,CAISDIPGQGEAFF
TRBD1,NA,TRBV24-1,TRBJ2-7,TGTGCCACCAGTGATGCCGGGACAGGGGGCTGGGAGCAGTACTTC,CATSDAGTGGWEQYF
NA,NA,TRBV5-1,TRBJ2-2,TGCGCCAGCAGCCAGGGACAGAACACCGGGGAGCTGTTTTTT,CASSQGQNTGELFF
TRBD1,once,TRBV27,TRBJ2-3,TGTGCCACCAGCCCCAGACAGGGTAACGCAGATACGCAGTATTTT,CATSPRQGNADTQYF